This T cell receptor (beta chain) emerged from a study of T cell repertoires in cytomegalovirus infection (dated by TCRdb to about 2019). Broadly, across the study: The HLA type of each donor mattered for the analysis, because public TCR beta signatures pointed to carriage of CMV infection along with the matching HLA type.

This clonotype was found many times. Its antigen remains unidentified. Base quality data are lacking; no much larger clone is found one base away. The listed sequencing device is Illumina HiSeq 1500. Starting from the raw public reads, TCRdb applied fastp trimming at Q25, assembled clones with MiXCR and retained in-frame beta chains. Each record represents a unique CDR3 protein, reported with the most common genes and DNA among its rows. Counted in this sample were fewer than 400,000 distinct CDR3 sequences; over 15% of them appeared once. Of the sample, less than 9.5% falls within the top ten clones. Study-level results and caveats: In both this cohort and an independent cohort of some 350 donors, the cumulative frequency of public TCR beta family members distinguished carriers of CMV infection plus the relevant HLA type. The ex vivo response was dominated by HLA-C-restricted CMV-specific TCR beta clonotypes, which also provided the single most frequent clonotype in two of eight donors.

From the germline V gene (reference sequence), CDR1 is SEHNR and CDR2 is FQNEAQ. The germline V and J ends show losses of 0 bases and 3 bases respectively, and no gene match explains 2 bases of the junction. The CDR3 numbers 16 residues from cysteine through phenylalanine. Only CDR3 DNA is held: 48 bases, read in frame from base 1. The source of this sequence is a human donor in good health (CMV status not recorded). Some clones in this sample may be carry-over from other donors' samples. Sequencing was done on a sample of PBMCs. The chain joins TRBV7-9 to TRBJ2-1, and 10 junction bases match TRBD2. The DNA sequence is as follows: TGTGCCAGCAGCTTAGCCAGGACTAGCGGCTACAATGAGCAGTTCTTC. Its translation is CASSLARTSGYNEQFF.